This T cell receptor beta chain appears in the sequencing data of a study of cytomegalovirus exposure and HLA in healthy donors. Clones were sequenced by immunoSEQ multiplex PCR, and TCRdb holds only the in-frame ones, with some missing. The top ten clones hold just under 30% of a sample with some 130,000 clones, 70% to 85% of them seen once. Trimming took off 1 base at V and 3 bases at J, with 7 bases between the two ends. Per the germline V gene, CDR1 is SGHTA and CDR2 is FQGNSA. CDR3 length: 13 amino acids. Sequencing was done on a sample of PBMCs. This receptor was obtained from a man aged 25 to 40 in good health and CMV-seropositive. The chain combines TRBV7-2 with TRBJ2-7, with D possibly TRBD2 on 6 matching bases. The CDR3 protein is CASSLGRGYEQYF. CDR3 DNA: TGTGCCAGCAGCTTAGGGCGGGGCTACGAGCAGTACTTC.